The rows below give T cell receptor beta chains drawn from one sample of a study of blood T cell repertoires in COVID-19. Sequencing was performed with immunoSEQ multiplex PCR; in TCRdb, only in-frame clones are kept and a portion is missing. The data show about 200,000 clones, 80% to 85% seen once. Material: peripheral blood. Receptor source: a human donor in a cohort sampled during active COVID-19. Both conserved end residues are part of each CDR3. D genes are given only for firm matches. Some rows have no size entry. The others give once, few or many, or a class for an expanded clone.

d_gene: TRBD1
abundance: .
v_gene: TRBV30
j_gene: TRBJ1-5
CDR3nt: TGTGCCTGGAGTGGGGACAGGGTGGGCCAGCCCCAGCATTTT
CDR3aa: CAWSGDRVGQPQHF

d_gene: .
abundance: .
v_gene: TRBV6-5
j_gene: TRBJ2-1
CDR3nt: TGTGCCAGCAGAGGGGCAGGGGTCTATGAGCAGTTCTTC
CDR3aa: CASRGAGVYEQFF

d_gene: .
abundance: .
v_gene: TRBV28
j_gene: TRBJ1-1
CDR3nt: TGTGCCAGCATTTCTTCGGGTATAAGTGCTTTCTTT
CDR3aa: CASISSGISAFF

d_gene: TRBD1
abundance: .
v_gene: TRBV6-4
j_gene: TRBJ1-1
CDR3nt: TGTGCCAGCAGCCGGGACAGGGGACGGGGTGAAGCTTTCTTT
CDR3aa: CASSRDRGRGEAFF

d_gene: TRBD1
abundance: .
v_gene: TRBV3-1/TRBV3-2
j_gene: TRBJ1-2
CDR3nt: TGTGCCAGCAGCCCTCGTCAGACAGGGCAGGGGGCCATTTCTAACTATGGCTACACCTTC
CDR3aa: CASSPRQTGQGAISNYGYTF

d_gene: .
abundance: once
v_gene: TRBV30
j_gene: TRBJ2-2
CDR3nt: TGTGCCTGGAGTCGAGGGACTGACACCGGGGAGCTGTTTTTT
CDR3aa: CAWSRGTDTGELFF

d_gene: .
abundance: .
v_gene: TRBV28
j_gene: TRBJ2-1
CDR3nt: TGTGCCAGCAGCGTCCCCGGGACCTACAATGAGCAGTTCTTC
CDR3aa: CASSVPGTYNEQFF

d_gene: TRBD1
abundance: .
v_gene: TRBV29-1
j_gene: TRBJ1-2
CDR3nt: TGCAGCGTTGTGGACAGGGGGCGCGGTGGCTACACCTTC
CDR3aa: CSVVDRGRGGYTF

d_gene: TRBD2
abundance: .
v_gene: TRBV5-4
j_gene: TRBJ2-7
CDR3nt: TGTGCCAGCAGCCCGCACCCAGCGGGACTCACCTACGAGCAGTACTTC
CDR3aa: CASSPHPAGLTYEQYF

d_gene: .
abundance: once
v_gene: TRBV12-3/TRBV12-4
j_gene: TRBJ2-7
CDR3nt: TGTGCCAGCAGTTCGTACAATTACGAGCAGTACTTC
CDR3aa: CASSSYNYEQYF

d_gene: TRBD1
abundance: once
v_gene: TRBV5-6
j_gene: TRBJ2-7
CDR3nt: TGTGCCAGCAGCTTGGTTGGGACAGGGGCCTACGAGCAGTACTTC
CDR3aa: CASSLVGTGAYEQYF

d_gene: TRBD1
abundance: .
v_gene: TRBV28
j_gene: TRBJ1-2
CDR3nt: TGTGCCAGCAGCCACTCTCAACTACAGGGGGAAGCATTGGGCGGCTACACCTTC
CDR3aa: CASSHSQLQGEALGGYTF

d_gene: TRBD1
abundance: .
v_gene: TRBV28
j_gene: TRBJ1-2
CDR3nt: TGTGCCAGCAGTTTAGGACAGGGATTCTATGGCTACACCTTC
CDR3aa: CASSLGQGFYGYTF

d_gene: TRBD2
abundance: .
v_gene: TRBV6-5
j_gene: TRBJ2-1
CDR3nt: TGTGCCAGCAGTCGGACTAGCGGGACCCACAATGAGCAGTTCTTC
CDR3aa: CASSRTSGTHNEQFF

d_gene: TRBD2
abundance: .
v_gene: TRBV23-1
j_gene: TRBJ2-5
CDR3nt: TGCGCCAGCAGTCAATCTATCCCCCCTCTAGCGGGAGGGCGAGAGACCCAGTACTTC
CDR3aa: CASSQSIPPLAGGRETQYF

d_gene: TRBD2
abundance: .
v_gene: TRBV2
j_gene: TRBJ2-7
CDR3nt: TGTGCCAGCCGACTAGCGGGAGTATCCGAGCAGTACTTC
CDR3aa: CASRLAGVSEQYF

d_gene: TRBD2
abundance: .
v_gene: TRBV10-3
j_gene: TRBJ2-7
CDR3nt: TGTGCCATCACCCAACTAGCGGGAGGCGAGCAGTACTTC
CDR3aa: CAITQLAGGEQYF

d_gene: .
abundance: .
v_gene: TRBV5-6
j_gene: TRBJ2-7
CDR3nt: TGTGCCAGCAGCTCGTCACAGGTGTACTACGAGCAGTACTTC
CDR3aa: CASSSSQVYYEQYF

d_gene: .
abundance: .
v_gene: TRBV5-1
j_gene: TRBJ1-6
CDR3nt: TGCGCCAGCAGCTCAGGGGATTTCTATAATTCACCCCTCCACTTT
CDR3aa: CASSSGDFYNSPLHF

d_gene: .
abundance: .
v_gene: TRBV5-4
j_gene: TRBJ2-6
CDR3nt: TGTGCCAGCAGCTCGGGGACACTAGGGGCCAACGTCCTGACTTTC
CDR3aa: CASSSGTLGANVLTF

d_gene: .
abundance: few
v_gene: TRBV7-9
j_gene: TRBJ1-2
CDR3nt: TGTGCCAGCAGCCAAGCGGGGCGGTATGGCTACACCTTC
CDR3aa: CASSQAGRYGYTF

d_gene: TRBD1
abundance: once
v_gene: TRBV24-1
j_gene: TRBJ1-2
CDR3nt: TGTGCCACCAGTGATCCGGACAGGCCCCAAAGTGATGGCTACACCTTC
CDR3aa: CATSDPDRPQSDGYTF

d_gene: TRBD2
abundance: .
v_gene: TRBV15
j_gene: TRBJ2-5
CDR3nt: TGTGCCACCAGCAGAGACGGGAGGGAGACCCAGTACTTC
CDR3aa: CATSRDGRETQYF

d_gene: TRBD2
abundance: .
v_gene: TRBV9
j_gene: TRBJ2-1
CDR3nt: TGTGCCAGCAGCCGAACTAGCGGGAGTTTCAATGAGCAGTTCTTC
CDR3aa: CASSRTSGSFNEQFF

d_gene: .
abundance: .
v_gene: TRBV28
j_gene: TRBJ1-6
CDR3nt: TGTGCCAGCAGTTTAAGAGTTAATAATTCACCCCTCCACTTT
CDR3aa: CASSLRVNNSPLHF

d_gene: .
abundance: .
v_gene: TRBV7-3
j_gene: TRBJ2-1
CDR3nt: TGTGCCAGCAGCTTAACGGGAGGCCCCTCCTACAATGAGCAGTTCTTC
CDR3aa: CASSLTGGPSYNEQFF

d_gene: .
abundance: .
v_gene: TRBV11-2
j_gene: TRBJ1-3
CDR3nt: TGTGCCAGCAGCTTAGGAGCCGACAGGCTTATCTCTGGAAACACCATATATTTT
CDR3aa: CASSLGADRLISGNTIYF

d_gene: .
abundance: .
v_gene: TRBV10-3
j_gene: TRBJ1-2
CDR3nt: TGTGCCATCAGTGACTCAGGGTATGGCTACACCTTC
CDR3aa: CAISDSGYGYTF